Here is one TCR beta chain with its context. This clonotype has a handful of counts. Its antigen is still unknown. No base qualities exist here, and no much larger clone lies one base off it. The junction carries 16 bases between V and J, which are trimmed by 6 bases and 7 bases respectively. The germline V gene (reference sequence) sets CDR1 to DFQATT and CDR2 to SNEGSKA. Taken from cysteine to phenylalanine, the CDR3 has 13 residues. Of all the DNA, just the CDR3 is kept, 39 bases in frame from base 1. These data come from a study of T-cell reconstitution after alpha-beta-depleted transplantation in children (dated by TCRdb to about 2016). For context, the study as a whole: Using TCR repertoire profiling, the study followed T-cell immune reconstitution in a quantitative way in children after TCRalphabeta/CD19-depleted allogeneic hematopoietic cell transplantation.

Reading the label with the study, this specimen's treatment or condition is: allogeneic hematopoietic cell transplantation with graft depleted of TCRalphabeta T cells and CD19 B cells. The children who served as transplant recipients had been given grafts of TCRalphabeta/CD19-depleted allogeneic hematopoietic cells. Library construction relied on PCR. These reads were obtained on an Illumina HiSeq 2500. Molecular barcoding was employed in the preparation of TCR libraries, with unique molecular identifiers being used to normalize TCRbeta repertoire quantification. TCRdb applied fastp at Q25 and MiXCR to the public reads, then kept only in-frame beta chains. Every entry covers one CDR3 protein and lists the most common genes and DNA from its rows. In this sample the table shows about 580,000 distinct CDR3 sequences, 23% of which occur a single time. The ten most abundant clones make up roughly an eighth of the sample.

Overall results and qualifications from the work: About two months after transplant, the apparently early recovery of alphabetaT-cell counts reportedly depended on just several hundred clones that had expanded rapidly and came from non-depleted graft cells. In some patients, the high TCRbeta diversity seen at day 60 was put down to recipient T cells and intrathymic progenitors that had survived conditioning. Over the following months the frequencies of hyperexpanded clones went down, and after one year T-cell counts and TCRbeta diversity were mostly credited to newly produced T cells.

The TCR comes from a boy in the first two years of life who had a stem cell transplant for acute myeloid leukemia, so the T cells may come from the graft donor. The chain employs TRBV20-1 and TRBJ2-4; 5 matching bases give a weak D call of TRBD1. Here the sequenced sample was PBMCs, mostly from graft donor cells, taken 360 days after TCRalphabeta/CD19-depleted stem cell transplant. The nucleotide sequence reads TGCAGTGCGTTGGGGCAGTCCGGGAACATTCAGTACTTC. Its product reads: CSALGQSGNIQYF.